This entry features one T cell receptor (beta chain) sequence. No cognate antigen has been identified for it. The sample holds no much larger clone one base away, and base qualities are not on file. V loses 2 bases, J loses 2 bases, and the germline ends lie 20 bases apart. In the germline V gene (reference sequence), CDR1 corresponds to PRHDT and CDR2 to FYEKMQ. The CDR3, cysteine through phenylalanine, is 18 amino acids long. The kept DNA is CDR3 alone, 54 bases in frame from the first base. The data derive from a study of OX40 agonist ivuxolimab in advanced cancers. About the study as a whole: The costimulatory receptor OX40 (CD134) was targeted by ivuxolimab, a fully human IgG2 agonistic monoclonal antibody. Partial responses occurred in three dose-escalation patients, of whom one had hepatocellular carcinoma and two had cutaneous melanoma. A male proportion of roughly 80% and a mean age of approximately 55 years, ranging from roughly 20 to 80, were recorded for the dose-escalation cohort. Of the roughly 51 patients in dose escalation, about 20 had hepatocellular carcinoma, some 15 had melanoma, 9 had renal cell carcinoma and 9 had head and neck cancer. Intravenous ivuxolimab was administered to patients every 2 weeks at six dose levels: 0.01, 0.1, 0.3, 1.5, 3 and 10 mg/kg. The paper reports the monotherapy dose-escalation portion (N of about 50 patients) of the phase I ivuxolimab trial. The point of sequencing TCRbeta in the periphery was to test whether ivuxolimab changed TCR sequence diversity and drove clonal T-cell expansion. Prior anti-PD-1, anti-PD-L1 or anti-CTLA-4 therapy was permitted, and checkpoint inhibitors had been received by approximately 39% of dose-escalation patients.

Overall results and qualifications from the work: At doses of 0.1 to 3.0 mg/kg, clonal expansion of both CD4+ and CD8+ T cells in blood was seen between baseline and week 6. In the 0.1-3.0 mg/kg groups, partial responders were among the patients with the lowest normalized peripheral clonal expansion, particularly in CD8+ T cells. Low levels of normalized T-cell clonal expansion were also shown by some nonresponding patients. After ivuxolimab, expanded clones were on average more numerous among CD8+ T cells than among CD4+ T cells. Antigen specificity was not determined for the clonally expanded peripheral T cells.

For sequencing of the TCRbeta CDR3 region, genomic DNA was extracted from the sorted cells. TCRbeta CDR3 regions were sequenced using the immunoSEQ Assay. In its TCRdb copy, this immuneACCESS table keeps in-frame sequences only and misses some clones. Where compared with another copy, unresolved V genes explain less than half of these, and the others have no known cause. The sample includes tens of thousands of clones, with roughly 86% observed a single time. The ten largest clones take up approximately 3% of the sample. The trial excluded patients who had a history of autoimmune disease or who were on systemic immunosuppression. In every dose cohort, peripheral blood was drawn for TCR sequencing at baseline, cycle 4 day 1, and cycle 7 day 1. The samples were taken from a phase I, first-in-human, multicenter, open-label dose-escalation trial of ivuxolimab. The trial enrolled adults with locally advanced or metastatic head and neck squamous cell, hepatocellular, melanoma or renal cell carcinoma. Before TCR sequencing, CD4+ and CD8+ T cells were separately sorted from peripheral blood.

The sequence joins TRBV13 to TRBJ2-3; the D gene is perhaps TRBD2, on 7 matching bases. The clonotype was recovered from an adult with an advanced solid tumor such as melanoma, head and neck, liver or kidney cancer. Sequences were derived from CD4+ or CD8+ T cells sorted from blood, sampled in a trial of the OX40 agonist ivuxolimab. The nucleotide sequence is given as TGTGCCAGCAGCTTACCGTTCCCGGGGGGCAGATTCACAGATACGCAGTATTTT. This yields the protein CASSLPFPGGRFTDTQYF. Supplemented by the reference TRBV13 and TRBJ2-3 proteins around the CDR3, the complete variable domain is AAGVIQSPRHLIKEKRETATLKCYPIPRHDTVYWYQQGPGQDPQFLISFYEKMQSDKGSIPDRFSAQQFSDYHSELNMSSLELGDSALYFCASSLPFPGGRFTDTQYFGPGTRLTVL.